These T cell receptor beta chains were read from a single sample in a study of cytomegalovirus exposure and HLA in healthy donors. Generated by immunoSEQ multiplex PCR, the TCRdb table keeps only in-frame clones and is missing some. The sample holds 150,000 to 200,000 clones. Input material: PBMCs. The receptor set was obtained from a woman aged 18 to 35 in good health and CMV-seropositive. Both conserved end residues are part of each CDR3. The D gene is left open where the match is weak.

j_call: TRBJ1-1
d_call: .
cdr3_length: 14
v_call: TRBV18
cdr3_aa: CASSPGTTNTEAFF
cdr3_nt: TGTGCCAGCTCACCCGGGACAACGAACACTGAAGCTTTCTTT

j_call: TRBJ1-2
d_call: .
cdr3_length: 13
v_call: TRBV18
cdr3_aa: CASSPLGGYGYTF
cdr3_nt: TGTGCCAGCTCACCACTGGGGGGCTATGGCTACACCTTC

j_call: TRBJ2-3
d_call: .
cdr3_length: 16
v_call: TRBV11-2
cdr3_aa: CASSLARLGSTDTQYF
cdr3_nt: TGTGCCAGCAGCTTAGCCCGACTAGGGAGCACAGATACGCAGTATTTT

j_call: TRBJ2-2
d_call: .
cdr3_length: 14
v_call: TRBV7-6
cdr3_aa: CASSLLFVAGELFF
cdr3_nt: TGTGCCAGCAGCTTACTGTTTGTTGCCGGGGAGCTGTTTTTT

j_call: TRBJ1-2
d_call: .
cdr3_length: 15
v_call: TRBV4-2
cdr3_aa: CASSQEGTILYGYTF
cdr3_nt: TGTGCCAGCAGCCAAGAAGGGACAATTCTCTATGGCTACACCTTC

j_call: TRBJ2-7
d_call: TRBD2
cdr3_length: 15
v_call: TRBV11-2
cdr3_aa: CASSLGLAGNYEQYF
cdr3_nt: TGTGCCAGCAGCTTAGGGCTAGCGGGAAACTACGAGCAGTACTTC

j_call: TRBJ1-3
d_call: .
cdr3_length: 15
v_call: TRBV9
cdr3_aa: CASSVDSHSGNTIYF
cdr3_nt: TGTGCCAGCAGCGTTGACAGTCACTCTGGAAACACCATATATTTT

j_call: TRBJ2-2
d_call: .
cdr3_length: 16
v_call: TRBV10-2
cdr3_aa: CATFAAKNKNTGELFF
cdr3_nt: TGCGCCACCTTCGCGGCCAAAAATAAGAACACCGGGGAGCTGTTTTTT

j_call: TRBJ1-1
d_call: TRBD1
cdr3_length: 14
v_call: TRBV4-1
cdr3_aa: CASSQEGGSTEAFF
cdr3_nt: TGCGCCAGCAGCCAAGAAGGGGGCTCCACTGAAGCTTTCTTT

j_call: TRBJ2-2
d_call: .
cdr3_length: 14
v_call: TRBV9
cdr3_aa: CASRPQGNTGELFF
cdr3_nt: TGTGCCAGCAGACCCCAGGGGAACACCGGGGAGCTGTTTTTT

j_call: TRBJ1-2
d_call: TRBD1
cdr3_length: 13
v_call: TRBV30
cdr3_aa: CAWKTGWRHGYTF
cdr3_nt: TGTGCCTGGAAGACAGGGTGGAGACATGGCTACACCTTC

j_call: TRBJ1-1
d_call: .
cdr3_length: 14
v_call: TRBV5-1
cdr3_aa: CASTVGGVNTEAFF
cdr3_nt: TGCGCCAGCACCGTTGGGGGGGTGAACACTGAAGCTTTCTTT

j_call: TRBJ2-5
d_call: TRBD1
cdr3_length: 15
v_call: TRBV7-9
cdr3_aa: CASSRRQGAGETQYF
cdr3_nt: TGTGCCAGCAGCAGACGACAGGGGGCGGGAGAGACCCAGTACTTC

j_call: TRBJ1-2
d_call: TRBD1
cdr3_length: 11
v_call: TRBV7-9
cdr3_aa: CASGGNYGYTF
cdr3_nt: TGTGCCTCAGGGGGCAACTATGGCTACACCTTC

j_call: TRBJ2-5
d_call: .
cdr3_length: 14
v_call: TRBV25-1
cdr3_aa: CASSEGDSRGTQYF
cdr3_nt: TGTGCCAGCAGTGAAGGTGACTCCCGGGGGACCCAGTACTTC

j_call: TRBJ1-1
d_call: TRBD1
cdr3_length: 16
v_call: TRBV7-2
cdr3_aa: CASSLGGQGAVTEAFF
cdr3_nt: TGTGCCAGCAGCTTAGGAGGACAGGGGGCGGTCACTGAAGCTTTCTTT

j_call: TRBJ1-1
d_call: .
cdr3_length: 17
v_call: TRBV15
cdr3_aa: CATSRGEVGVTNTEAFF
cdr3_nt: TGTGCCACCAGCAGAGGGGAAGTAGGGGTAACGAACACTGAAGCTTTCTTT

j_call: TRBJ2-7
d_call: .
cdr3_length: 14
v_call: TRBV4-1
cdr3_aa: CASSLRLGPYEQYF
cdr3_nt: TGCGCCAGCAGCCTCCGACTAGGGCCCTACGAGCAGTACTTC

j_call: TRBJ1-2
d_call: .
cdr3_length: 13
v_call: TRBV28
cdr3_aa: CASSLGGNYGYTF
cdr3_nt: TGTGCCAGCAGCCTGGGAGGGAACTATGGCTACACCTTC

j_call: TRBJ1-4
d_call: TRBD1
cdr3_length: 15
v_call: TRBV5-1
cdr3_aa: CASSPEGASNEKLFF
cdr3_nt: TGCGCCAGCAGCCCGGAGGGGGCCTCTAATGAAAAACTGTTTTTT

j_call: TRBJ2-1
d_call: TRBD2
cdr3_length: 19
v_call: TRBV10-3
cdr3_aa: CAIKGTSGGVHGSYNEQFF
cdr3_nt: TGTGCCATCAAGGGGACTAGCGGGGGGGTTCACGGCTCCTACAATGAGCAGTTCTTC

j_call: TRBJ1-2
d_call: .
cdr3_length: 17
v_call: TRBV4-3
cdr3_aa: CASSQDPMTVRAGGYTF
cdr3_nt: TGCGCCAGCAGCCAAGATCCCATGACAGTCAGAGCTGGCGGCTACACCTTC

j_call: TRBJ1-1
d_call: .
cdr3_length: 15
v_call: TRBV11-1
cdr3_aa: CASSPQGMGDTEAFF
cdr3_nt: TGTGCCAGCAGCCCTCAGGGGATGGGCGACACTGAAGCTTTCTTT

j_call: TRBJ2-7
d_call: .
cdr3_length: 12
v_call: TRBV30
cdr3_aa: CAWSLSSYEQYF
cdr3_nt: TGTGCCTGGAGCTTGAGCTCCTACGAGCAGTACTTC

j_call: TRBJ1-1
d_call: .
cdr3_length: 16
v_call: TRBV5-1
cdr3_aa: CASSLELGGGYSEAFF
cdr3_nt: TGCGCCAGCAGCTTGGAGTTGGGGGGTGGTTATTCAGAAGCTTTCTTT

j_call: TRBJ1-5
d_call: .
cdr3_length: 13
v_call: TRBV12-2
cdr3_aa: CASRRTENQPQHF
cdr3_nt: TGTGCAAGTCGCCGGACTGAGAATCAGCCCCAGCATTTT

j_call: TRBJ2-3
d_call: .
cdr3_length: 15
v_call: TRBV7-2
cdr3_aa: CASSSGTPITDTQYF
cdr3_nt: TGTGCCAGCAGCTCCGGGACTCCAATCACAGATACGCAGTATTTT

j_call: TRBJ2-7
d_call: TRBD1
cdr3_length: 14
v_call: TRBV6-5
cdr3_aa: CASSKDRDGYEQYF
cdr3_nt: TGTGCCAGCAGTAAAGACAGGGACGGCTACGAGCAGTACTTC

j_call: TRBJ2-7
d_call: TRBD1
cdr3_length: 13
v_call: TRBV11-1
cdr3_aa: CASSLTGLYEQYF
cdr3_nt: TGTGCCAGCAGCTTGACAGGGTTGTACGAGCAGTACTTC

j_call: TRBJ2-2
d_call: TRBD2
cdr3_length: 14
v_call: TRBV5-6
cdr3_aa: CASSTGLAAGELFF
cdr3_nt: TGTGCCAGCAGCACGGGACTAGCGGCCGGGGAGCTGTTTTTT

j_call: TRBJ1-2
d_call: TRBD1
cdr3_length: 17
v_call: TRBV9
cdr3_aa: CASSPYPPGQGNYGYTF
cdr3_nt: TGTGCCAGCAGCCCGTACCCGCCGGGACAGGGAAATTATGGCTACACCTTC

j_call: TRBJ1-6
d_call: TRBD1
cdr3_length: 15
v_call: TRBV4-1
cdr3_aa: CASSQTGAYNSPLHF
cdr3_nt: TGCGCCAGCAGCCAGACAGGGGCGTATAATTCACCCCTCCACTTT

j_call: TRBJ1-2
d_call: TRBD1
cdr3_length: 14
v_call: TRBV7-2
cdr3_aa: CASSSGTGERGYTF
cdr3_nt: TGTGCCAGCAGCTCCGGGACAGGGGAGCGGGGCTACACCTTC

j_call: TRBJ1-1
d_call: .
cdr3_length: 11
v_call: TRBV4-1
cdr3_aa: CASSGAGEAFF
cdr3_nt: TGCGCCAGCAGCGGCGCAGGGGAAGCTTTCTTT